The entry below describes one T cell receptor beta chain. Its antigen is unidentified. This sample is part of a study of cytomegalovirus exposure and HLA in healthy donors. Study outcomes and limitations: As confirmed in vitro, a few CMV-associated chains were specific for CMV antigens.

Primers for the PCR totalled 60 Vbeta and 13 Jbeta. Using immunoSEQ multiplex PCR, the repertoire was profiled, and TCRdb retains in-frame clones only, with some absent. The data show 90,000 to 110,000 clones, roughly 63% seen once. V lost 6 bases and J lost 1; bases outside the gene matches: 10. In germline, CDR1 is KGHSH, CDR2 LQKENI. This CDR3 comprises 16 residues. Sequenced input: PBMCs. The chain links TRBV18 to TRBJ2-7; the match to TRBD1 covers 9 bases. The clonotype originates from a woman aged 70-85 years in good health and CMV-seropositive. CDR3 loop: CASSLDRGRTSYEQYF. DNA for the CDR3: TGTGCCAGCTCTCTAGACAGGGGGAGGACGTCCTACGAGCAGTACTTC.